This entry features one TCR beta chain sequence. The antigen is unknown. 13 Jbeta primers and 60 Vbeta primers were used for the PCR. Data came from immunoSEQ multiplex PCR; TCRdb stores just in-frame clones and leaves some out. The table has some 180,000 clones, 76% seen once. This entry is derived from a study of cytomegalovirus exposure and HLA in healthy donors. As for the study in general: An early data release held some 85 million unique TCRs from HLA-typed donors. Findings and limits, study-wide: The authors judged a highly shared variant cluster likely a sequencing artifact. A later analysis found most CMV-associated TCR beta chains apparently HLA-restricted.

This CDR3 region has 13 residues. The germline CDR1 and CDR2 sequences are SGHNT and YENEEA. The V gene lost 2 bases and the J gene lost 3 bases, with 8 bases spanning the gap. The clonotype originates from a woman in her 30s in good health and CMV-seropositive. The source material was PBMCs. The chain has TRBV11-3 and TRBJ2-7; D call uncertain. The CDR3 sequence: CASSLTLGYEQYF. CDR3 nucleotide sequence: TGTGCCAGCAGCTTAACTCTAGGCTACGAGCAGTACTTC.